These 4 T cell receptor beta chains were all obtained from the same sample, sequenced in a study of siplizumab effects on memory and regulatory T cells. Assay: immunoSEQ multiplex PCR; the TCRdb copy retains only in-frame clones and omits some. The table lists about 100,000 clones, approximately 94% of them singletons. The sequenced material came from non-Treg CD4+ T cells sorted from blood. Receptors were obtained from a human donor in good health.

The V and J genes are TRBV21-1 and TRBJ1-5; the tabulated D call, TRBD1, remains unverified against the DNA. TRBV21-1 is a recognized pseudogene. The CDR3 totals 20 residues. The DNA for the CDR3 is TGTGCCAGCAGCAAATGTTCCCAGATGTATAGGGGCTATAGCAATCAGCCCCAGCATTTT. This sequence encodes CASSKCSQMYRGYSNQPQHF.

Here the CDR3 DNA reads TGTGCCACCAGCAGAGATTCAGCCGGACTTCGGGGGCAGTACTTC. Translated, it gives CATSRDSAGLRGQYF. This chain joins TRBV15 and TRBJ2-7; D is possibly TRBD2 (5 bases). Trimming pared 0 bases from V and 9 bases from J, leaving 18 bases between. In germline, CDR1 is LNHNV, CDR2 YYDKDF (reference sequence). This CDR3 contains 15 residues.

The chain carries TRBV4-1 and TRBJ1-1, with D perhaps matching TRBD1 (5 bases). The CDR3 is made up of 15 amino acids. Deletions cut 3 bases from V and 3 bases from J, with 14 bases between. CDR1 MGHRA and CDR2 YSYEKL come from the germline V gene. The CDR3 DNA follows: TGCGCCAGCAGCCATCCGGGGGATATGTACACTGAAGCTTTCTTT. Protein sequence: CASSHPGDMYTEAFF.

The chain employs TRBV2 and TRBJ2-7; 7 bases align to TRBD2. J was trimmed by 12 bases and V by 4 bases; bases with no gene match: 12. The CDR3 is made up of 13 amino acids. CDR1 is SNHLY and CDR2 is FYNNEI in the germline V gene. In DNA form, the CDR3 reads TGTGCCAGCAGTGTGGTATCCGGGAGGTCCCCGTACTTC. Translated, it gives CASSVVSGRSPYF. Looking up the rest from reference TRBV2 and TRBJ2-7 gives the full variable domain: EPEVTQTPSHQVTQMGQEVILRCVPISNHLYFYWYRQILGQKVEFLVSFYNNEISEKSEIFDDQFSVERPDGSNFTLKIRSTKLEDSAMYFCASSVVSGRSPYFGPGTRLTVT.